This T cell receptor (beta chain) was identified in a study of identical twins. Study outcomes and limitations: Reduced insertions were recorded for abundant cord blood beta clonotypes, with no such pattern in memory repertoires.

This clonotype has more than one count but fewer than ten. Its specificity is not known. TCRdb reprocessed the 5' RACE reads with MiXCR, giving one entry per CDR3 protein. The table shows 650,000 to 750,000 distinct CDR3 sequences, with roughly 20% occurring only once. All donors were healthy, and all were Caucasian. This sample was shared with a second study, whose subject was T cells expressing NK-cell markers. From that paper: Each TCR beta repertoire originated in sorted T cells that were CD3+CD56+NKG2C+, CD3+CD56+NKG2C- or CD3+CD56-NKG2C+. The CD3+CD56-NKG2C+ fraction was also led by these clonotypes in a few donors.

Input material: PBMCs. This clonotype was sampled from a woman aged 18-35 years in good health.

As DNA, the CDR3 is TGTGCCAGCAGTCCACGACAGATGAACACTGAAGCTTTCTTT. This encodes CASSPRQMNTEAFF. The chain joins TRBV6-1 to TRBJ1-1; D possibly corresponds to TRBD1 (5 bases). From germline, CDR1 is MNHNS and CDR2 SASEGT. Trimming left V 5 bases short and J 0 bases short, with 10 bases between. CDR3 length equals 14 residues.